This TCR beta chain was observed in a study of radiotherapy plus CTLA-4 blockade in lung cancer. Clones were read by immunoSEQ multiplex PCR, and TCRdb kept only the in-frame ones, dropping some. The sample holds tens of thousands of clones, more than 60% seen once. The germline V gene has CDR1 MDHEN and CDR2 SYDVKM. The V and J ends lost 6 bases and 3 bases, in that order; junction bases with no gene match: 4. The CDR3 is made up of 14 amino acids. This chain joins TRBV28 and TRBJ1-5; 8 nucleotides line up with TRBD1. This specimen consisted of peripheral blood, obtained from a patient treated with radiotherapy plus ipilimumab. This TCR was sampled from a human donor with non-small cell lung cancer who had a partial response to radiotherapy plus ipilimumab. The CDR3 is CASRTGVNNQPQHF. The CDR3 bases are TGTGCCAGCAGGACAGGGGTCAACAATCAGCCCCAGCATTTT. The full variable domain, with the rest looked up from reference TRBV28 and TRBJ1-5, is DVKVTQSSRYLVKRTGEKVFLECVQDMDHENMFWYRQDPGLGLRLIYFSYDVKMKEKGDIPEGYSVSREKKERFSLILESASTNQTSMYLCASRTGVNNQPQHFGDGTRLSIL.